This is a list of T cell receptor beta chains from one sample in a study of beta chain features in type 1 diabetes. Method: immunoSEQ multiplex PCR; TCRdb's copy keeps in-frame clones and lacks some. The sample consists of 600,000 to 700,000 clones, over 10% of them appearing once. The sequencing sample was made of naive CD4+ T cells from blood. These receptors all come from a man in his thirties or forties with type 1 diabetes. Each CDR3 is given with its conserved first and last residue. Size values are once, few and many counts, or a class for expanded clones, and some rows have none.

v_call	clone_size	j_call	cdr3_aa
TRBV19	few	TRBJ1-2	CASTPSTGSYGYTF
TRBV29-1	-	TRBJ2-7	CSVVRDSYEQYF
TRBV28	-	TRBJ2-7	CASSQPTSGGTYEQYF
TRBV2	-	TRBJ1-5	CASSETARYNQPQHF
TRBV18	-	TRBJ1-2	CASSPRGDHYGYTF
TRBV27	few	TRBJ1-5	CASALGARNQPQHF
TRBV30	few	TRBJ1-5	CAWSVMGTGNNQPQHF
TRBV5-1	-	TRBJ1-6	CASSRLEPFRAPLHF
TRBV2	few	TRBJ2-3	CASSAPSGGTLGTDTQYF
TRBV30	-	TRBJ1-4	CAWTEGRWSEKLFF
TRBV7-9	-	TRBJ2-7	CASSTGLIRATGSYEQYF
TRBV25-1	few	TRBJ2-7	CASSGGDAGTYEQYF
TRBV11-3	few	TRBJ2-2	CASSLEGLLGNTGELFF
TRBV30	-	TRBJ2-5	CAWTPKRGQETQYF
TRBV2	-	TRBJ2-2	CASFSGLADTGELFF
TRBV14	few	TRBJ1-6	CASSPLEVGSPLHF
TRBV7-6	few	TRBJ2-1	CASSLGYYNEQFF
TRBV11-2	-	TRBJ2-1	CASSAYQGRDNEQFF
TRBV6-5	few	TRBJ2-7	CASSRVAGINYEQYF
TRBV7-9	-	TRBJ1-4	CASSPRGTNEKLFF
TRBV5-1	-	TRBJ2-7	CASGSTSGVTYEQYF
TRBV18	-	TRBJ2-1	CASSPASGGAYNEQFF
TRBV2	few	TRBJ1-5	CASSERGARNQPQHF
TRBV18	few	TRBJ2-2	CASSPQQGDTGELFF
TRBV4-3	few	TRBJ1-2	CASSQQGLDYGYTF